This T cell receptor beta chain is from a study of shared clonotypes between healthy human individuals. Method: immunoSEQ multiplex PCR; TCRdb's copy keeps in-frame clones and lacks some. Found here are hundreds of thousands of clones, around three quarters of them singletons; the top ten hold around 2%. What was sequenced was memory CD4+ T cells sorted from blood. This sample's subset: CD45RA-negative fraction. This sequence originates from a woman aged 30 to 39 in good health.

CDR3: CASSPLTTSGGDTQYF. The DNA of the CDR3 is TGTGCCAGCAGTCCCCTGACTACCTCTGGGGGGGATACGCAGTATTTT. The chain links TRBV6-8 to TRBJ2-3; D is perhaps TRBD2 (6 bases). The V gene lost 5 bases and the J gene lost 6 bases, with 21 bases spanning the gap. The CDR3 sequence is 16 residues long. Germline CDR1 is MNHGY and CDR2 is SAAAGT.